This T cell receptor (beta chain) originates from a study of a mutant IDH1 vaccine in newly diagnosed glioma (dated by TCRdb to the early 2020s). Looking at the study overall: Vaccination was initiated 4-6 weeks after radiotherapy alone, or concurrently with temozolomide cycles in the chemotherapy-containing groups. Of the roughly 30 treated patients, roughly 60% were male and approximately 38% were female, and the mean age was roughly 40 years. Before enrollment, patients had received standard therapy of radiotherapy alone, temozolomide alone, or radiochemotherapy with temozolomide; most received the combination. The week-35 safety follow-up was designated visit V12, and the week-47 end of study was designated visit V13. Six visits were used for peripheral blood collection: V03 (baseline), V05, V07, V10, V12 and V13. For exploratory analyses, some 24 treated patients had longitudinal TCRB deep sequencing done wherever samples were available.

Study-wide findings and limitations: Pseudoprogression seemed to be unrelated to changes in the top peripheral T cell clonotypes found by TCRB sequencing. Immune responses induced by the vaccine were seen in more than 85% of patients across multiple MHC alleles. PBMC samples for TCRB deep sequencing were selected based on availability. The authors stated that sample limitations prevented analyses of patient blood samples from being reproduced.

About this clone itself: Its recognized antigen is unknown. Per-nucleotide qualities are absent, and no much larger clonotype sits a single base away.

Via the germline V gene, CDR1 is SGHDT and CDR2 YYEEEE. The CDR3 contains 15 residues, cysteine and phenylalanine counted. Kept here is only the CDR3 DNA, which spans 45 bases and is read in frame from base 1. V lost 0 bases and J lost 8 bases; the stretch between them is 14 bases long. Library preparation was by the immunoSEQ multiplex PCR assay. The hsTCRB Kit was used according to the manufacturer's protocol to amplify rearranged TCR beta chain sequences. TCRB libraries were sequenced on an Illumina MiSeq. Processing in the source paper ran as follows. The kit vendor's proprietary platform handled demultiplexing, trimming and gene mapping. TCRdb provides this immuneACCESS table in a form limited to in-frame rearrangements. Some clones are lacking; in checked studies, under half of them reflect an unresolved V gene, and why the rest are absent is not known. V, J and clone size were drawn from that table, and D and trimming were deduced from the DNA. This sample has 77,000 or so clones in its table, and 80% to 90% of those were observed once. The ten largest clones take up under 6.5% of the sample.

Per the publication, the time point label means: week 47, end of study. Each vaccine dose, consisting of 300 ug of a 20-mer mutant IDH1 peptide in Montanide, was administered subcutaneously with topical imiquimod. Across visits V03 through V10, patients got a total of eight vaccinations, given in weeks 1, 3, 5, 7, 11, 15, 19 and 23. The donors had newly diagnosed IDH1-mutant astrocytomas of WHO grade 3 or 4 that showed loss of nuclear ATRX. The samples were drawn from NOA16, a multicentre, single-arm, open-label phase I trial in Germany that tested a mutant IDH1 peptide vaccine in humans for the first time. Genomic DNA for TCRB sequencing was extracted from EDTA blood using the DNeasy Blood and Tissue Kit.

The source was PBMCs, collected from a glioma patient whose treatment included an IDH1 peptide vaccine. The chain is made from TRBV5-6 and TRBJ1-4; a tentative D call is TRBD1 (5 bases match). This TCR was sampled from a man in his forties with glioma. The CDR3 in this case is CASSLAGRGEEKLFF. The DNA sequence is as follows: TGTGCCAGCAGCTTGGCCGGGAGGGGAGAGGAAAAACTGTTTTTT.